This T cell receptor beta chain was captured by sequencing in a study of PD-1 blockade in classical Hodgkin lymphoma. Study-wide findings and caveats: The study reported lower baseline TCR diversity in newly diagnosed patients than in healthy donors.

This CDR3 comprises 14 residues. Trimming pared 6 bases from V and 3 bases from J, leaving 14 bases between. Germline CDR1 is SNHLY and CDR2 is FYNNEI. Notes on this clone: Its specificity is unknown.

Assay: immunoSEQ multiplex PCR; the TCRdb copy retains only in-frame clones and omits some. The sample lists 7,300 or so clones; around four fifths were seen once. The sample's time point: cycle 4 day 1 (C4D1), after 5 to 7 weeks of nivolumab. All the patients suffered relapse after autologous stem cell transplantation, and brentuximab vedotin exposure differed. The sample here was peripheral blood mononuclear cells (PBMCs), taken before the fourth cycle of nivolumab. The rearrangement uses TRBV2 and TRBJ2-5, with D perhaps matching TRBD1 (6 bases). The clonotype originates from a human donor with classical Hodgkin lymphoma. In nucleotides, the CDR3 is TGTGCCAGCAGGGAAACAGGGACCAAAGAGACCCAGTACTTC. Its protein is CASRETGTKETQYF.